The next 21 T cell receptor beta chains were all read from a single sample in a study of cytomegalovirus exposure and HLA in healthy donors. The study ran its PCR with 60 Vbeta and 13 Jbeta primers. The assay was immunoSEQ multiplex PCR, and TCRdb's table has in-frame clones only and misses some. The repertoire holds some 150,000 clones, 60% to 80% seen once, with 1.2% to 1.5% in the top ten. The sample taken for sequencing was PBMCs. The receptors were gathered from a man aged 60-69 years in good health and CMV-seronegative.

This rearrangement joins TRBV5-1 to TRBJ2-2; D remains unclear. The V and J ends lost 0 bases and 5 bases respectively, with 8 bases between them. The CDR3 runs 14 residues. CDR1 and CDR2 (germline): SGHRS, YFSETQ. DNA for the CDR3: TGCGCCAGCAGCTTGGGGCCAAATACCGGGGAGCTGTTTTTT. Translating it yields CASSLGPNTGELFF.

The chain joins TRBV11-2 to TRBJ2-2, with D maybe TRBD1 (5 bases). The V gene lost 5 bases and the J gene lost 6 bases, with 16 bases spanning the gap. This CDR3 is built from 15 residues. In germline, CDR1 is SGHAT, CDR2 FQNNGV. The chain's CDR3 is CASSRIRVNSGELFF. CDR3 bases: TGTGCCAGCAGCCGGATCAGGGTAAACTCCGGGGAGCTGTTTTTT.

V is TRBV7-3 and J is TRBJ2-1; 12 bases are a match to TRBD2. The length of the CDR3 is 14 residues. V lost 5 bases and J lost 15; bases outside the gene matches: 11. The germline gives CDR1 SGHTA, CDR2 FQGTGA. CDR3 sequence: CASSVGLAGGKWFF. The CDR3 bases are TGTGCCAGCAGCGTCGGCCTAGCGGGGGGGAAGTGGTTCTTC.

The chain employs TRBV1 and TRBJ2-1; TRBD2 reflects the table's D call only, with no check against the DNA. TRBV1 is labeled a pseudogene. CDR3 length: 11 residues. The chain's CDR3 is CTSSLSREQFF. CDR3 DNA: TGCACCAGCAGCCTATCGAGGGAGCAGTTCTTC.

A few counts support this clone. V gene TRBV10-1 combines with J gene TRBJ2-5; 7 positions match TRBD1. The J call may not be correct, given that the DNA end is closer to TRBJ2-7. Germline V gene lookup returns CDR1 WNHNN and CDR2 SYGVQD (reference sequence). This CDR3 is built from 15 residues. CDR3 sequence: CASSDPKTGTYEQYF. CDR3 sequence (DNA): TGCGCCAGCAGTGACCCAAAGACAGGGACCTACGAGCAGTACTTC.

This clone appeared once. The genes are TRBV10-3 and TRBJ1-1; possibly TRBD1 for D (5 bases). CDR3 length: 15 amino acids. From germline, CDR1 is ENHRY and CDR2 SYGVKD. With 3 bases removed from V and 5 bases from J, the gap between germline ends came to 16 bases. For the CDR3, the DNA is TGTGCCATCAGTGAAACCATACTCCGGGGGACTGAAGCTTTCTTT. Its protein product is CAISETILRGTEAFF.

This clone showed up just once. The V call is TRBV9, the J call TRBJ2-3; 8 bases align to TRBD2. The CDR3 runs 16 residues. Germline values: CDR1 SGDLS, CDR2 YYNGEE. Germline trimming cut 4 bases from V and 2 bases from J; bases unmatched to any gene: 9. CDR3 residues: CASSIEISGATDTQYF. CDR3 bases: TGTGCCAGCAGCATAGAGATTAGCGGGGCCACAGATACGCAGTATTTT.

V and J are TRBV29-1 and TRBJ2-5, with D possibly being TRBD1 (5 bases). V gave up 4 bases and J gave up 3 bases, with 9 bases separating them. There are 12 residues in the CDR3. Germline CDR1 SQVTM, CDR2 ANQGSEA. CDR3 in DNA: TGCAGCGTTGGTGAAGGGGAAGAGACCCAGTACTTC. It translates to CSVGEGEETQYF.

The rearrangement links TRBV11-3 to TRBJ1-1, with D perhaps TRBD1 (6 bases). Trimming removed 2 bases at V and 2 bases at J, with 9 bases between. The CDR3 totals 14 residues. Germline V CDR1 and CDR2: SGHNT, YENEEA. The CDR3 DNA reads TGTGCCAGCAGCTTATCAGGGGCTAACACTGAAGCTTTCTTT. This translates into CASSLSGANTEAFF.

The CDR3 region has the DNA TGCGCCAGCAGCCCGGACTTGCGTGGGAGCTCTCTAAGAGAGCAGTTCTTC. This sequence encodes CASSPDLRGSSLREQFF. The chain employs TRBV4-3 and TRBJ2-1, with D perhaps matching TRBD2 (5 bases). CDR3 length: 17 residues. V dropped 4 bases and J dropped 10 bases, with 26 bases sitting between them. The germline CDR1 and CDR2 sequences are LGHNA and YSLEER.

The J gene is TRBJ2-5, the V gene TRBV7-2; D is ambiguous. TRBJ2-7 explains the end of the DNA better; the J call may be wrong. Per the germline V gene, CDR1 is SGHTA and CDR2 is FQGNSA. The CDR3 runs to 12 residues. The CDR3, as DNA: TGTGCCAGCAGCTTAGCCCCCTACGAGCAGTACTTC. Its translation: CASSLAPYEQYF.

The rearrangement uses TRBV7-3 and TRBJ2-3, with D possibly being TRBD2 (6 bases). The ends were cut back, 6 bases at V and 4 bases at J, with 8 bases in the middle. Per the germline V gene, CDR1 is SGHTA and CDR2 is FQGTGA. The CDR3 sequence is 12 residues long. This CDR3 reads CASRGGSDTQYF. The CDR3 coding sequence is TGTGCCAGCAGGGGGGGTTCAGATACGCAGTATTTT.

V and J are TRBV28 and TRBJ2-4; 9 bases match TRBD1. Per the germline V gene, CDR1 is MDHEN and CDR2 is SYDVKM. This CDR3 is 15 amino acids long. V dropped 5 bases and J dropped 4; count of bases not matched to a gene: 6. The CDR3 region has the DNA TGTGCCAGCAGTCCAACAGGGGGCGGAAAAAACATTCAGTACTTC. Amino acid sequence: CASSPTGGGKNIQYF.

The V and J genes are TRBV18 and TRBJ1-6, with unresolved D. The CDR3 runs 13 residues. V lost 2 bases to trimming and J lost 6 bases, with 5 bases between them. In germline, CDR1 is KGHSH, CDR2 LQKENI. The CDR3 coding sequence is TGTGCCAGCTCACCATCCGGTAATTCACCCCTCCACTTT. Translation gives CASSPSGNSPLHF. Complete variable domain (other parts from reference TRBV18 and TRBJ1-6): NAGVMQNPRHLVRRRGQEARLRCSPMKGHSHVYWYRQLPEEGLKFMVYLQKENIIDESGMPKERFSAEFPKEGPSILRIQQVVRGDSAAYFCASSPSGNSPLHFGNGTRLTVT.

DNA for the CDR3: TGTGCCAGCATCAATGGTCCCTCAGGCAATCAGCCCCAGCATTTT. It encodes CASINGPSGNQPQHF. The chain recombines TRBV6-1 with TRBJ1-5; the D is unclear. CDR3 length equals 15 residues. V lost 7 bases and J lost 2, with 15 bases in between. Germline V lookup: CDR1 MNHNS, CDR2 SASEGT.

The CDR3 protein is CASSYSNEQFF. In DNA form, the CDR3 reads TGCGCCAGCAGTTATTCCAATGAGCAGTTCTTC. The chain uses TRBV10-1 and TRBJ2-1; the D is unclear. Trimming removed 5 bases from V and 6 bases from J, with 5 bases in between. Germline assignment: CDR1 WNHNN and CDR2 SYGVQD (reference sequence). The CDR3 is made up of 11 amino acids.

The chain joins TRBV30 to TRBJ2-3; the match to TRBD2 covers 7 bases. Losses at the gene ends were 3 bases for V and 9 bases for J; bases not matched to a gene: 9. This CDR3 spans 13 amino acids. CDR1 and CDR2 (germline): GTSNPN, SVGIG (reference sequence). The CDR3 sequence is CAWRGLPGGTQYF. The CDR3 bases are TGTGCCTGGAGGGGCTTGCCCGGGGGGACGCAGTATTTT.

This clone was detected only a few times. The V call is TRBV2, the J call TRBJ1-6, with TRBD1 as a possible D gene (5 bases). This CDR3 is built from 14 residues. V lost 4 bases and J 10 bases, leaving 14 bases between the germline ends. Germline CDR1 and CDR2: SNHLY and FYNNEI. CDR3 sequence reads: CASSVGGPWSPLHF. CDR3 nucleotides: TGTGCCAGCAGTGTCGGGGGTCCATGGTCACCCCTCCACTTT.

Concerning this clone: At one boundary the junction diverges from the germline segment, which might be a read error. The chain employs TRBV7-9 and TRBJ1-2, with a possible D match to TRBD1 (6 bases). The germline V gene encodes CDR1 SEHNR and CDR2 FQNEAQ (reference sequence). The CDR3 extends over 12 amino acids. CDR3 in DNA: TGTTCCAGCAGATCAGGGGCAGGGGGCTACACCTTC. This gives the protein CSSRSGAGGYTF.

The chain employs TRBV18 and TRBJ2-7; possibly TRBD2 for D (6 bases). Germline values: CDR1 KGHSH, CDR2 LQKENI. Trimming removed 0 bases at V and 5 bases at J, with 14 bases between. The CDR3 loop spans 15 amino acids. The CDR3 protein is CASSPPSLARNEQYF. The CDR3 DNA reads TGTGCCAGCTCACCACCAAGCCTAGCGAGGAACGAGCAGTACTTC.

J is TRBJ2-5 and V is TRBV5-4, with D possibly matching TRBD2 (6 bases). There are 14 residues in the CDR3. The V end lost 4 bases, the J end lost 2 bases, and 12 bases lay between the germline ends. Looked up from germline, CDR1 is SGHNT and CDR2 is YYREEE (reference sequence). The CDR3 nucleotides are TGTGCCAGCAGCGCCGTTGGGAGGCAAGAGACCCAGTACTTC. Protein product: CASSAVGRQETQYF. The complete variable domain, with remaining parts taken from reference TRBV5-4 and TRBJ2-5, reads ETGVTQSPTHLIKTRGQQVTLRCSSQSGHNTVSWYQQALGQGPQFIFQYYREEENGRGNFPPRFSGLQFPNYSSELNVNALELDDSALYLCASSAVGRQETQYFGPGTRLLVL.